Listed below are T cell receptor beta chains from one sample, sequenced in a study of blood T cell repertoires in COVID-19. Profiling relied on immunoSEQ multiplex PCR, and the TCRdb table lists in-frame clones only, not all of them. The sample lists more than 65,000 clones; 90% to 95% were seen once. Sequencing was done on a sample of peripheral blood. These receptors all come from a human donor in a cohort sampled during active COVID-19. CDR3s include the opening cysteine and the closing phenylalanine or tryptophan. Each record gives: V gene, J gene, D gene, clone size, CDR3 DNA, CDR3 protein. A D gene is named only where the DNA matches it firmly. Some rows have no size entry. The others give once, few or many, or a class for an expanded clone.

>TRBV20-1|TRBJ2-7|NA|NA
TGCAGTACGCCGGGGATCTACGAGCAGTACTTC
CSTPGIYEQYF
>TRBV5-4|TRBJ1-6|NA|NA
TGTGCCAGCAGCTTACAGGGTACGCGTAATTCACCCCTCCACTTT
CASSLQGTRNSPLHF
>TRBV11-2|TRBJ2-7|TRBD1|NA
TGTGCCAGCAGCTTAGCAGGGGGCAAAGTCCACGAGCAGTACTTC
CASSLAGGKVHEQYF
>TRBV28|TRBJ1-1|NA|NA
TGTGCCTCCGCGGGAGGCACTGAAGCTTTCTTT
CASAGGTEAFF
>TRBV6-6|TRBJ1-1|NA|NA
TGTGCCAGCAGTTATACAGGGAACACTGAAGCTTTCTTT
CASSYTGNTEAFF
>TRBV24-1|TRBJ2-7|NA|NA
TGTGCCACCAATTCTCCCCGAGGAGAGCAGTACTTC
CATNSPRGEQYF
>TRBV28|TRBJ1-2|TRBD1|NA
TGTGCCAGCAGTTTAGACAGGGGGCTGGACTATGGCTACACCTTC
CASSLDRGLDYGYTF
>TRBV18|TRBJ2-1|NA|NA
TGTGCCAGCTCACCAGTCGGCTACAATGAGCAGTTCTTC
CASSPVGYNEQFF
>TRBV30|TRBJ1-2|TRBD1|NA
TGTGCCTGGAGTACCGCGTCAACAGGGGTGGGCTACACCTTC
CAWSTASTGVGYTF
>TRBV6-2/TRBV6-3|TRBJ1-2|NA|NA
TGTGCCAGCAGTTACCCCTTGCCCGGACAGCGCTATGGCTACACCTTC
CASSYPLPGQRYGYTF
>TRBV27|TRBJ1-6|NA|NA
TGTGCCAGCAGCCCCGGGACAAGTGATTCACCCCTCCACTTT
CASSPGTSDSPLHF
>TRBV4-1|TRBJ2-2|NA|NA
TGCGCCAGCACCTTTCGGCCGGGGGGCCAGAACACCGGGGAGCTGTTTTTT
CASTFRPGGQNTGELFF
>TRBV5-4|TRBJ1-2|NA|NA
TGTGCCAGCAGCTTTGGGAGGGAGGCCCACTATGGCTACACCTTC
CASSFGREAHYGYTF
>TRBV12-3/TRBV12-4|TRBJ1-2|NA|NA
TGTGCCAGCAGTTTACAGGGAAACTATGGCTACACCTTC
CASSLQGNYGYTF
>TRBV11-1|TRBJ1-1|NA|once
TGTGCCAGCAGCTTACTCCCGGGAGGGGTTAACACTGAAGCTTTCTTT
CASSLLPGGVNTEAFF
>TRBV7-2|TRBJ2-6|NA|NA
TGTGCCAGCAGCTTGGGGGCTCACTCTGGGGCCAACGTCCTGACTTTC
CASSLGAHSGANVLTF